The clone carrying this T cell receptor (beta chain) was detected only a few times. No antigen is known for it. These data originate in a study of beta chain features in type 1 diabetes. Stem cell-like memory, regulatory, central memory and naive CD4+ cells were sorted via CD45RO/CCR7/CD25/CD127/CD95/CD27. Sorted populations all exceeded 95% purity. Whole-study results and caveats: There was a moderate but significant shortening of TCRB CDR3s in all four CD4+ subsets of Type 1 diabetes patients. The similarity of naive, central memory and Treg TCRB repertoires appeared greater among patients than among healthy donors. Type 1 diabetes patients had VDJ junctions that carried fewer insertions and more deletions.

Isolated RNA was reverse transcribed in full, so expressed TCRB transcripts were sequenced. Profiled with immunoSEQ multiplex PCR; TCRdb holds only in-frame clones, not every one. This sample has about 650,000 clones, with 12% found just once. The CDR3 runs to 15 residues. The receptor was isolated from a man aged 30-40 years with type 1 diabetes. This chain connects TRBV21-1 to TRBJ2-3; the D call in the table, TRBD1, was not verified against the DNA. TRBV21-1 is classified as a pseudogene. Source material: naive CD4+ T cells from blood. The chain's CDR3 is CASSTRDRGRDTQYF. CDR3 coding DNA: TGTGCCAGCAGCACCCGGGACAGGGGGCGTGATACGCAGTATTTT.